The rows below give T cell receptor beta chains drawn from one sample of a study of blood T cell repertoires in COVID-19. Sequencing was performed with immunoSEQ multiplex PCR; in TCRdb, only in-frame clones are kept and a portion is missing. The data hold roughly 300,000 clones, with more than 75% observed a single time. Sample: PBMCs or T cells enriched from blood (not recorded which). Receptor source: a young woman who had recovered from COVID-19. The CDR3 runs from the conserved cysteine through the conserved F or W. Fields, in order: V gene, J gene, CDR3 length, CDR3 protein.

>TRBV4-1|TRBJ1-5|16
CASSQAPGVSNQPQHF
>TRBV28|TRBJ2-5|18
CASSSYITSGRPGETQYF
>TRBV30|TRBJ2-3|15
CAWRSTSGRADTQYF
>TRBV28|TRBJ1-5|12
CASSSYREPQHF
>TRBV18|TRBJ2-7|16
CASSRWTSGSPDEQYF
>TRBV5-1|TRBJ1-4|16
CASSGVGGTGPEKLFF
>TRBV10-3|TRBJ2-3|16
CAITGVDRSSTDTQYF
>TRBV30|TRBJ1-2|15
CAWSVQGHPSRGYTF
>TRBV3-1/TRBV3-2|TRBJ1-5|15
CASSQTSGAGQPQHF
>TRBV24-1|TRBJ2-6|17
CATNRLDRSSGANVLTF
>TRBV7-8|TRBJ2-7|14
CASSFRDRGNEQYF
>TRBV5-4|TRBJ2-7|14
CASSLGSAPYEQYF
>TRBV5-1|TRBJ1-2|19
CASSQGTGTGDVERGGYTF
>TRBV4-1|TRBJ1-2|17
CASSQERAGQGLGGYTF
>TRBV19|TRBJ2-1|13
CAISSGTYNEQFF
>TRBV6-5|TRBJ1-1|11
CASHGGAEAFF
>TRBV11-2|TRBJ1-3|19
CASSLDQRQGTSSGNTIYF
>TRBV5-5|TRBJ1-1|17
CASSLAGHHVFNTEAFF
>TRBV5-1|TRBJ2-7|16
CASSLGGGADSDEQYF
>TRBV3-1/TRBV3-2|TRBJ2-7|14
CASSQVLSSYEQYF